The 2 T cell receptor beta chains below all came from one sample that was sequenced in a study of shared clonotypes between healthy human individuals. Sequencing used immunoSEQ multiplex PCR; TCRdb keeps in-frame clones, though not all of them. The table has more than 450,000 clones, 79% seen once. The sequenced sample consisted of PBMCs. These receptors were obtained from a middle-aged woman in good health. Some clones in this sample may be carry-over from other donors' samples.

The chain couples TRBV7-9 to TRBJ2-1, with D uncertain. This CDR3 comprises 12 residues. The V gene lost 0 bases and the J gene lost 6 bases, with 3 bases spanning the gap. CDR1 is SEHNR and CDR2 is FQNEAQ in the germline V gene (reference sequence). CDR3 region: CASSLASNEQFF. DNA of the CDR3: TGTGCCAGCAGCTTAGCCAGCAATGAGCAGTTCTTC. Filled out from reference TRBV7-9 and TRBJ2-1, the complete variable domain reads DTGVSQNPRHKITKRGQNVTFRCDPISEHNRLYWYRQTLGQGPEFLTYFQNEAQLEKSRLLSDRFSAERPKGSFSTLEIQRTEQGDSAMYLCASSLASNEQFFGPGTRLTVL.

J is TRBJ2-7 and V is TRBV7-8; the D is unclear. With 1 base removed from V and 0 bases from J, the gap between germline ends came to 13 bases. Germline V gene data show CDR1 as SGHVS and CDR2 as FQNEAQ. The CDR3 loop spans 16 amino acids. The CDR3 loop reads CASSLVWGRNSYEQYF. CDR3 nucleotides: TGTGCCAGCAGCTTAGTTTGGGGTCGGAACTCCTACGAGCAGTACTTC.